The sample holds one count of the clone carrying this T cell receptor (beta chain). The record originates from a study of prognosis after radiotherapy for stage I lung cancer. Study summary: Medical inoperability applied to all of the non-small cell lung cancer patients. A biologically effective dose of at least 100 Gy came via 3-5 SBRT fractions.

Starting from genomic DNA, TCR beta CDR3 was amplified through two-round multiplex PCR. Each TRBV and TRBJ gene had its own primer in the first PCR round. Each CDR3 protein is one row after TCRdb ran MiXCR on the multiplex PCR reads. The sample has fewer than 25,000 distinct CDR3 sequences, around 40% seen once. The receptor was isolated from a donor of 50 years or more with non-small cell lung cancer. The sample was PBMCs, taken before or after stereotactic body radiation therapy (not recorded which).

In DNA, the CDR3 is TGTGCCAGCAGTGACTCAGCGTCAGATACGCAGTATTTT. It is translated as CASSDSASDTQYF. The J gene is TRBJ2-3, the V gene TRBV6-1; D unclear. V was shortened by 3 bases and J by 4 bases, with 8 bases between the two germline ends. Germline CDR1 MNHNS, CDR2 SASEGT. The CDR3 has 13 residues.